A selection of T cell receptor beta chains follows, all from one sample in a study of blood T cell repertoires in COVID-19. The assay was immunoSEQ multiplex PCR, and TCRdb's table has in-frame clones only and misses some. Here the sample spans 200,000 to 250,000 clones, 75% to 85% being singletons. The specimen was PBMCs or T cells enriched from blood (not recorded which). Every receptor here comes from a woman between 50 and 59 years old with acute COVID-19. Both conserved end residues are trimmed from each CDR3. The order of the fields is CDR3 length, V gene, J gene, CDR3 protein.

14	TRBV7-2	TRBJ2-2	ASSLGMGQGGGELF
13	TRBV4-3	TRBJ1-5	ASSHEADRNQPQH
12	TRBV18	TRBJ2-3	ASSPQRGTDTQY
12	TRBV9	TRBJ1-3	ASSVAGSGNTIY
11	TRBV12-5	TRBJ2-3	ASAPPGEGTQY
13	TRBV7-2	TRBJ2-6	ASSTYRAGANVLT
14	TRBV5-5	TRBJ1-3	ASSLMGRSSGNTIY
15	TRBV6-2/TRBV6-3	TRBJ2-3	ASSYRSVAGATDTQY
12	TRBV7-2	TRBJ1-5	ASSLEKSGQPQH
12	TRBV4-3	TRBJ1-6	ASSQDRGNSPLH
9	TRBV30	TRBJ1-1	AWRPPGGAF
13	TRBV5-1	TRBJ1-4	ASSRQEPEGEKLF
10	TRBV12-3/TRBV12-4	TRBJ1-2	ASLANNYGYT
11	TRBV18	TRBJ1-1	ASSSLRNTEAF
9	TRBV11-2	TRBJ1-2	ASSSLPGYT
11	TRBV15	TRBJ2-7	ATSPTGGLEQY
11	TRBV18	TRBJ2-3	ASSPISTDTQY
11	TRBV12-3/TRBV12-4	TRBJ2-7	ASSSPPVAEQY
13	TRBV10-3	TRBJ1-5	AISESQGAGQPQH
15	TRBV2	TRBJ2-5	ASSTKEGDRGEETQY
13	TRBV6-1	TRBJ1-2	ASSEMGQGFYGYT
12	TRBV3-1/TRBV3-2	TRBJ1-6	ASSQGDRDSPLH
13	TRBV7-2	TRBJ2-5	ASSLGGRVLETQY
14	TRBV14	TRBJ1-2	ASSQVRDREWYGYT
12	TRBV6-1	TRBJ1-1	ASSENEGKTEAF
11	TRBV27	TRBJ2-3	ASMYRGSDTQY
12	TRBV7-2	TRBJ1-2	ASSPRTGNRGYT
12	TRBV7-2	TRBJ1-5	ASSFDSINQPQH
12	TRBV21-1	TRBJ1-6	ASSKYCWREPLH
13	TRBV6-6	TRBJ1-5	ASSPHEGSRVPQH
11	TRBV30	TRBJ2-1	ASAGVIRNEQF
12	TRBV7-2	TRBJ1-3	ASSPQISGNTIY
13	TRBV2	TRBJ2-3	ASSVEGSRTDTQY
11	TRBV7-6	TRBJ1-1	ASTRDMNTEAF
11	TRBV5-6	TRBJ1-1	ASSLGAARIAF
13	TRBV9	TRBJ2-1	ASSVEDSSYNEQF
16	TRBV4-3	TRBJ2-2	ASSQALWGQGDTGELF
11	TRBV7-8	TRBJ2-7	ASSLAAAYEQY
14	TRBV19	TRBJ1-2	ASSIDPQGSYSGYT
13	TRBV5-1	TRBJ1-1	ASSPSISVNTEAF
11	TRBV10-3	TRBJ1-2	AISESPGYGYT
14	TRBV30	TRBJ2-1	AWSVLAASSYNEQF
14	TRBV4-3	TRBJ1-1	ASSRIDRGGNTEAF
12	TRBV19	TRBJ1-6	ASTMGASHSPLH
12	TRBV30	TRBJ1-1	AWSALRGRGEAF
14	TRBV7-3	TRBJ2-2	ASSPRAGVITGELF
14	TRBV7-9	TRBJ1-2	ASSLVPPLDSYGYT
12	TRBV12-5	TRBJ1-3	ASGSVASGNTIY
14	TRBV5-6	TRBJ2-1	ASSVEQGSRYNEQF
13	TRBV3-1/TRBV3-2	TRBJ1-4	ASSRTGGSNEKLF
12	TRBV19	TRBJ2-7	ASSRSKGSYEQY
11	TRBV30	TRBJ1-2	AWSRRDSYGYT
13	TRBV7-3	TRBJ2-4	ASSSPSRGKNIQY
9	TRBV27	TRBJ2-7	ASARGYEQY
13	TRBV30	TRBJ1-2	AWSEDISLNYGYT
14	TRBV19	TRBJ1-5	ASSTLDPGYRQPQH
11	TRBV6-5	TRBJ2-6	ATQGSGANVLT
17	TRBV27	TRBJ2-3	ASSTRGLKGGGPADTQY
14	TRBV18	TRBJ1-1	ASMGRDRGVGTEAF
12	TRBV9	TRBJ2-2	ASNGGANTGELF